This TCR beta chain was identified in a study of blood T cell repertoires in COVID-19. Study-level information: The study drew acute and convalescent COVID-19 samples from the United States, Italy and Spain. T cells, B-cell-depleted T cells, or PBMCs supplied cDNA or gDNA.

CDR1 and CDR2 from the germline V gene are LGHDT and YNNKEL (reference sequence). The CDR3 has 14 amino acids. V shed 6 bases, J shed 3 bases, and the junction held 2 bases outside the gene matches. Source study methods: Reference gene primer amplification in the assay estimated nucleated cell counts. Some clones are missing from TCRdb's copy, which holds only in-frame ones; the method was immunoSEQ multiplex PCR. Clone size and the V and J calls come from that table; the DNA yielded D and trimming. Seen here are about 91,000 clones, roughly 91% observed once, and the top ten hold about 5%. This clone was counted between two and nine times.

This clonotype was sampled from a woman at least 80 years old with active COVID-19. The sequenced sample was peripheral blood. The rearrangement joins TRBV3-1 (or the pseudogene TRBV3-2) to TRBJ2-1, with TRBD2 matching over 10 bases. The CDR3 is CASSQREGYNEQFF. CDR3 nucleotides: TGTGCCAGCAGTCAGCGGGAGGGCTACAATGAGCAGTTCTTC.